These 15 T cell receptor beta chains came from one sample sequenced in a study of T-cell memory formation after mild COVID-19. TCRdb ran MiXCR on the 5' RACE reads and lists one entry per CDR3 protein. The data contain hundreds of thousands of distinct CDR3 sequences, less than 20% of them seen just once; the ten biggest clones take up around a fifth. Sequences were obtained from PBMCs or a T cell subset sorted from them (not recorded which). The receptors were sampled from a man aged 18-30 years who had mild COVID-19 (a few samples of this study predate the infection). Cell type and time point are not known.

This clonotype was counted only a few times. The CDR3 spells CASSLTQSDIQYF. The CDR3 DNA is TGTGCCAGCAGTTTGACGCAGAGTGACATTCAGTACTTC. The chain employs TRBV12-3 or TRBV12-4 and TRBJ2-4; the D is unclear. V was clipped by 3 bases and J by 8 bases, with 11 bases between them. The CDR3 consists of 13 residues.

This clonotype appeared many times. The chain uses TRBV24-1 and TRBJ2-1; TRBD1 matches at 7 bases. Germline CDR1 is KGHDR and CDR2 is SFDVKD. The CDR3 is made up of 18 amino acids. With 3 bases clipped from V and 0 bases from J, the junction kept 10 bases outside the gene matches. CDR3 amino acids: CATSDGSGTASSYNEQFF. The CDR3 nucleotides are TGTGCCACCAGTGATGGGTCCGGGACAGCGAGCTCCTACAATGAGCAGTTCTTC.

This chain connects TRBV12-3 or TRBV12-4 to TRBJ1-2; 9 bases are shared with TRBD1. V lost 6 bases to trimming and J lost 6 bases; unmatched junction nucleotides: 5. The CDR3 is 13 residues long. The CDR3 region has the DNA TGTGCCAGCAGGAAACAGGGGGCGGATGGCTACACCTTC. Translation gives CASRKQGADGYTF.

The genes are TRBV9 and TRBJ2-7, with 10 bases that match TRBD1. This CDR3 contains 15 residues. Per the germline V gene, CDR1 is SGDLS and CDR2 is YYNGEE. J was trimmed by 4 bases and V by 5 bases; bases with no gene match: 9. Here the CDR3 reads CASSEGQGTLYEQYF. The CDR3 coding sequence is TGTGCCAGCAGTGAGGGACAGGGGACCCTGTACGAGCAGTACTTC.

In this sample, this clonotype turned up a few times. The genes are TRBV25-1 and TRBJ1-4; TRBD1 matches at 7 bases. The ends lost 6 bases at V and 8 bases at J; junction bases unmatched: 9. This CDR3 is 14 amino acids long. Germline CDR1 MGHDK, CDR2 SYGVNS. The CDR3, as DNA: TGTGCCAGCAGGAATGACAGGGCGAACGAAAAACTGTTTTTT. It is translated as CASRNDRANEKLFF.

The chain joins TRBV7-2 to TRBJ1-1; D unclear. The CDR3 spans 12 residues. V lost 5 bases to trimming and J lost 4 bases, with 8 bases between them. CDR1 and CDR2 (germline): SGHTA, FQGNSA. CDR3 coding DNA: TGTGCCAGCAGCGTCCAAGGCACTGAAGCTTTCTTT. The encoded protein is CASSVQGTEAFF.

The chain joins TRBV6-2 or TRBV6-3 to TRBJ1-2, with TRBD1 matching 7 bases. The J segment lost 4 bases and the V segment lost 2 bases, leaving 4 bases of the junction unmatched. CDR3 length: 14 residues. Germline loops: CDR1 MNHEY, CDR2 SVGEGT. Here the CDR3 reads CASSYDRVTYGYTF. The CDR3 DNA sequence: TGTGCCAGCAGTTACGACAGGGTGACCTATGGCTACACCTTC.

The V call is TRBV5-1, the J call TRBJ2-2; 7 bases agree with TRBD1. Germline CDR1 is SGHRS and CDR2 is YFSETQ. This CDR3 comprises 14 residues. The trim removed 4 bases at V and 2 bases at J, leaving 2 bases unmatched. CDR3 amino acids: CASSTGANTGELFF. CDR3 in DNA: TGCGCCAGCAGCACAGGGGCAAACACCGGGGAGCTGTTTTTT.

Only a few counts were recorded for this clonotype. The chain uses TRBV10-3 and TRBJ1-1; D may be TRBD1 (5 bases). Trimming stripped 4 bases from V and 6 bases from J, with 9 bases between. The germline gives CDR1 ENHRY, CDR2 SYGVKD. This CDR3 has 12 residues. The DNA for the CDR3 is TGTGCCATCAGTGCGGGGGGACCTGAAGCTTTCTTT. Translating it yields CAISAGGPEAFF.

This clonotype appeared a few times. The chain couples TRBV10-3 to TRBJ2-3; D gene unclear. There are 12 residues in the CDR3. V lost 7 bases to trimming and J lost 4 bases, with 9 bases between them. Per germline, CDR1 ENHRY and CDR2 SYGVKD. DNA for the CDR3: TGTGCCATCAACAATAGTCCAGATACGCAGTATTTT. Residues: CAINNSPDTQYF.

The CDR3 DNA sequence: TGCGCCAGCAGCCTCGCCCGAGGGAGAAGGTATGGCTACACCTTC. As protein: CASSLARGRRYGYTF. This sequence joins TRBV4-3 and TRBJ1-2; D is unresolved. V lost 4 bases to trimming and J lost 5 bases, with 17 bases between them. Looked up from germline, CDR1 is LGHNA and CDR2 is YSLEER. The CDR3 totals 15 residues.

The chain carries TRBV15 and TRBJ2-7; D is unresolved. Germline V gene lookup returns CDR1 LNHNV and CDR2 YYDKDF (reference sequence). V lost 2 bases and J lost 7, with 9 bases in between. CDR3 length equals 12 residues. The CDR3: CATSRPPGEQYF. In nucleotides, the CDR3 is TGTGCCACCAGCAGACCTCCTGGGGAGCAGTACTTC.

This clonotype has a handful of counts. The chain couples TRBV15 to TRBJ2-5; D is possibly TRBD2 (7 bases). Trimming left V 5 bases short and J 2 bases short, with 18 bases between. This CDR3 spans 16 amino acids. Germline assignment: CDR1 LNHNV and CDR2 YYDKDF (reference sequence). The CDR3 DNA is TGTGCCACCAGCGGGGGGGCCAGCGGGATTCAAGAGACCCAGTACTTC. Its protein is CATSGGASGIQETQYF. The variable domain in full, completed from reference TRBV15 and TRBJ2-5, reads DAMVIQNPRYQVTQFGKPVTLSCSQTLNHNVMYWYQQKSSQAPKLLFHYYDKDFNNEADTPDNFQSRRPNTSFCFLDIRSPGLGDTAMYLCATSGGASGIQETQYFGPGTRLLVL.

This clonotype was detected many times. The chain employs TRBV20-1 and TRBJ2-1; no clear D. The CDR3 length is 18 residues. Trimming pared 0 bases from V and 0 bases from J, leaving 18 bases between. CDR1 and CDR2 (germline): DFQATT, SNEGSKA (reference sequence). The CDR3 nucleotides read TGCAGTGCTAGAGATCTCTTGAAGGGCGTTAGCTCCTACAATGAGCAGTTCTTC. Translation gives CSARDLLKGVSSYNEQFF.

This clonotype has only one observation. V usage is TRBV7-9 and J usage is TRBJ2-1; the D gene could be TRBD1 or TRBD2 (5 bases each). Per germline, CDR1 SEHNR and CDR2 FQNEAQ (reference sequence). This CDR3 has 15 amino acids. V lost 6 bases to trimming and J lost 6 bases, with 18 bases between them. CDR3 in amino acids: CASSSRSRGRNEQFF. CDR3 coding DNA: TGTGCCAGCAGTTCCCGATCCCGGGGACGCAATGAGCAGTTCTTC.